The next 27 T cell receptor beta chains were all read from a single sample in a study of blood T cell repertoires in COVID-19. Sequencing used immunoSEQ multiplex PCR; TCRdb keeps in-frame clones, though not all of them. The sample contains 250,000 or so clones, nearly 95% of which appear only once. Sequencing was done on a sample of peripheral blood. The source is a man younger than 40 with COVID-19, enrolled during active disease.

J is TRBJ1-2 and V is TRBV6-5; TRBD1 matches at 7 bases. Germline CDR1 and CDR2: MNHEY and SVGAGI. This CDR3 has 15 residues. J was trimmed by 2 bases and V by 2 bases; bases with no gene match: 5. CDR3 protein: CASSYGWDSNYGYTF. For the CDR3, the DNA is TGTGCCAGCAGTTACGGTTGGGACAGCAACTATGGCTACACCTTC.

CDR3 loop: CASSAQGSSGNTIYF. Here the CDR3 DNA reads TGTGCCAGCAGTGCACAGGGCAGCTCTGGAAACACCATATATTTT. The rearrangement joins TRBV27 to TRBJ1-3; D is perhaps TRBD1 (6 bases). CDR1 MNHEY and CDR2 SMNVEV come from the germline V gene (reference sequence). The length of the CDR3 is 15 residues. Trimming pared 5 bases from V and 0 bases from J, leaving 11 bases between.

The chain links TRBV19 to TRBJ1-4, with unresolved D. The CDR3 sequence is 14 residues long. The V end was cut by 3 bases, the J end by 14 bases, with 19 bases between. From germline, CDR1 is LNHDA and CDR2 SQIVND (reference sequence). CDR3: CASSIGSGGSGLFF. The CDR3 DNA is TGTGCCAGTAGTATTGGGAGCGGCGGATCTGGGCTGTTTTTT.

This clone has only one observation. J is TRBJ2-3 and V is TRBV11-2; D might be TRBD1 (6 bases). CDR3 length equals 14 residues. Trimming cost V 6 bases and J 2 bases, with 12 bases left between them. Looked up from germline, CDR1 is SGHAT and CDR2 is FQNNGV. In nucleotides, the CDR3 is TGTGCCAGCAGTCCGGACAGCTTCACAGATACGCAGTATTTT. Translated, it gives CASSPDSFTDTQYF. The whole variable domain, remainder taken from reference TRBV11-2 and TRBJ2-3, is EAGVAQSPRYKIIEKRQSVAFWCNPISGHATLYWYQQILGQGPKLLIQFQNNGVVDDSQLPKDRFSAERLKGVDSTLKIQPAKLEDSAVYLCASSPDSFTDTQYFGPGTRLTVL.

The rearrangement uses TRBV11-2 and TRBJ2-1, with D possibly being TRBD1 (6 bases). Germline CDR1 and CDR2: SGHAT and FQNNGV. CDR3 length: 14 residues. Trimming shortened V by 5 bases and J by 4 bases, and 12 bases separated the two germline ends. CDR3 DNA: TGTGCCAGCAGCGCCGGGACACGATACAATGAGCAGTTCTTC. Amino acid sequence: CASSAGTRYNEQFF.

This clone occurred once. This rearrangement joins TRBV2 to TRBJ2-5; 7 bases are a match to TRBD2. Germline V gives CDR1 SNHLY, CDR2 FYNNEI. The CDR3 is 14 amino acids. V lost 4 bases, J lost 5 bases, and 7 bases stayed unmatched. This CDR3 reads CASSAGLSGETQYF. The CDR3 region has the DNA TGTGCCAGCAGTGCGGGACTATCTGGGGAGACCCAGTACTTC. The full variable domain, its missing parts supplied by reference TRBV2 and TRBJ2-5, is EPEVTQTPSHQVTQMGQEVILRCVPISNHLYFYWYRQILGQKVEFLVSFYNNEISEKSEIFDDQFSVERPDGSNFTLKIRSTKLEDSAMYFCASSAGLSGETQYFGPGTRLLVL.

The J gene is TRBJ1-2, the V gene TRBV18, with D possibly matching TRBD1 (6 bases). Germline lookup yields CDR1 KGHSH and CDR2 LQKENI. Trimming stripped 2 bases from V and 4 bases from J, with 8 bases between. The CDR3 totals 13 residues. CDR3 sequence: CASSPMDSYGYTF. DNA for the CDR3: TGTGCCAGCTCACCAATGGACAGCTATGGCTACACCTTC.

V gene TRBV28 combines with J gene TRBJ1-6; 7 bases agree with TRBD1. Germline loops: CDR1 MDHEN, CDR2 SYDVKM. The CDR3 is 15 residues long. With 3 bases clipped from V and 7 bases from J, the junction kept 6 bases outside the gene matches. CDR3 DNA: TGTGCCAGCAGTTTTTTGGACAGGCAAAATTCACCCCTCCACTTT. Residues: CASSFLDRQNSPLHF. Full variable domain (outside the CDR3, taken from reference TRBV28 and TRBJ1-6): DVKVTQSSRYLVKRTGEKVFLECVQDMDHENMFWYRQDPGLGLRLIYFSYDVKMKEKGDIPEGYSVSREKKERFSLILESASTNQTSMYLCASSFLDRQNSPLHFGNGTRLTVT.

The chain couples TRBV5-6 to TRBJ1-1; possibly TRBD1 for D (6 bases). The CDR3 is 14 amino acids. V was clipped by 5 bases and J by 4 bases, with 15 bases between them. Looked up from germline, CDR1 is SGHDT and CDR2 is YYEEEE. CDR3 in amino acids: CASRKQGDSTEAFF. CDR3 coding DNA: TGTGCCAGCAGGAAACAGGGTGATAGCACTGAAGCTTTCTTT.

This chain joins TRBV7-3 and TRBJ2-5; 7 bases are shared with TRBD2. Unmatched junction bases numbered 9, after V lost 5 bases and J lost 0 bases. Germline V CDR1 and CDR2: SGHTA, FQGTGA. This CDR3 spans 16 amino acids. The CDR3 sequence is CASSTTGGTYQETQYF. The DNA for the CDR3 is TGTGCCAGCAGCACCACCGGGGGGACGTACCAAGAGACCCAGTACTTC.

V gene TRBV5-1 combines with J gene TRBJ1-2; 7 bases agree with TRBD1. The CDR3 is made up of 15 amino acids. CDR1 and CDR2 (germline): SGHRS, YFSETQ. Trimming at V came to 0 bases and at J to 2 bases, leaving 4 bases not matched to a gene. CDR3: CASSLGDSSNYGYTF. CDR3 bases: TGCGCCAGCAGCTTGGGGGACAGTTCCAACTATGGCTACACCTTC.

The rearrangement uses TRBV13 and TRBJ2-1, with TRBD1 as a possible D gene (6 bases). The CDR3 is made up of 16 amino acids. Trimming pared 4 bases from V and 8 bases from J, leaving 21 bases between. Germline CDR1 is PRHDT and CDR2 is FYEKMQ (reference sequence). The CDR3 sequence: CASSYGGPLSYDEQFF. The CDR3, as DNA: TGTGCCAGCAGCTATGGGGGCCCCCTTTCATATGATGAGCAGTTCTTC.

This sequence joins TRBV5-1 and TRBJ1-1; no reliable D call. The CDR3 sequence is 13 residues long. Germline lookup yields CDR1 SGHRS and CDR2 YFSETQ. Trimming removed 4 bases from V and 8 bases from J, with 15 bases in between. The DNA of the CDR3 is TGCGCCAGCAGCCCCCCAAGCCCCAGGGAAGCTTTCTTT. This encodes CASSPPSPREAFF. Variable domain in full (rest from reference TRBV5-1 and TRBJ1-1): KAGVTQTPRYLIKTRGQQVTLSCSPISGHRSVSWYQQTPGQGLQFLFEYFSETQRNKGNFPGRFSGRQFSNSRSEMNVSTLELGDSALYLCASSPPSPREAFFGQGTRLTVV.

As regards this clone: Other DNA sequences in the sample encode the same CDR3. The V and J genes are TRBV18 and TRBJ2-5; 8 bases align to TRBD1. This CDR3 contains 13 residues. CDR1 is KGHSH, CDR2 LQKENI, per germline. The trim removed 3 bases at V and 5 bases at J, leaving 2 bases unmatched. The CDR3 DNA follows: TGTGCCAGCTCACCCCGACAGGGGGAGACCCAGTACTTC. Its protein is CASSPRQGETQYF.

The rearrangement joins TRBV27 to TRBJ1-1; D is unresolved. CDR1 and CDR2 from the germline V gene are MNHEY and SMNVEV (reference sequence). This CDR3 contains 13 residues. The V end was cut by 5 bases, the J end by 2 bases, with 9 bases between. The CDR3 is CASSRYLNTEAFF. CDR3 sequence (DNA): TGTGCCAGCAGTCGATACTTAAACACTGAAGCTTTCTTT.

The gene calls are TRBV4-1 and TRBJ2-7, with TRBD1 matching over 9 bases. This CDR3 has 15 amino acids. Germline V gene sequence: CDR1 MGHRA, CDR2 YSYEKL. The ends lost 4 bases at V and 2 bases at J; junction bases unmatched: 6. The CDR3 loop reads CASSRTGDSTYEQYF. DNA for the CDR3: TGCGCCAGCAGCCGGACAGGGGACAGCACCTACGAGCAGTACTTC.

In this sample, this clone turned up once. This chain uses TRBV6-6 with TRBJ1-6; D is uncertain. Germline V CDR1 and CDR2: MNHNY, SVGAGI (reference sequence). The CDR3 extends over 15 amino acids. V was cut by 7 bases and J by 6 bases, with 16 bases left in between. In nucleotides, the CDR3 is TGTGCCAGCAAGCTACTCGAGGGTAGTAATTCACCCCTCCACTTT. This gives the protein CASKLLEGSNSPLHF.

V usage is TRBV3-1 (or the pseudogene TRBV3-2) and J usage is TRBJ1-2; 7 positions agree with TRBD1. The CDR3 is 15 amino acids. Looked up from germline, CDR1 is LGHDT and CDR2 is YNNKEL (reference sequence). V was clipped by 4 bases and J by 4 bases; unmatched bases: 9. CDR3: CASSPGQPGGYGYTF. CDR3 bases: TGTGCCAGCAGCCCGGGACAGCCCGGCGGCTATGGCTACACCTTC.

The chain uses TRBV29-1 and TRBJ1-2; D remains ambiguous. Looked up from germline, CDR1 is SQVTM and CDR2 is ANQGSEA. V lost 0 bases, J lost 4 bases, and 15 bases lay in between. The CDR3 covers 15 residues. The CDR3: CSVEDELTNAYGYTF. CDR3 bases: TGCAGCGTTGAAGATGAGCTAACTAACGCCTATGGCTACACCTTC. The whole variable domain, remainder taken from reference TRBV29-1 and TRBJ1-2, is SAVISQKPSRDICQRGTSLTIQCQVDSQVTMMFWYRQQPGQSLTLIATANQGSEATYESGFVIDKFPISRPNLTFSTLTVSNMSPEDSSIYLCSVEDELTNAYGYTFGSGTRLTVV.

The chain is built from TRBV7-9 and TRBJ2-1, with 8 bases that match TRBD2. After removal of 5 bases from V and 2 bases from J, the junction contained 5 bases not matched to a gene. From germline, CDR1 is SEHNR and CDR2 FQNEAQ (reference sequence). The CDR3 consists of 15 residues. This chain's CDR3 is CASSRSGATYNEQFF. Here the CDR3 DNA reads TGTGCCAGCAGCCGTAGCGGGGCTACCTACAATGAGCAGTTCTTC.

The genes are TRBV18 and TRBJ2-1; maybe TRBD2 (5 bases). Germline CDR1 KGHSH, CDR2 LQKENI. V lost 2 bases, J lost 5 bases, and 7 bases lay in between. The CDR3 loop spans 13 amino acids. CDR3 in amino acids: CASSPRADNEQFF. CDR3 DNA: TGTGCCAGCTCACCAAGAGCGGACAATGAGCAGTTCTTC. Using reference TRBV18 and TRBJ2-1 for the parts outside the CDR3, the full variable domain is NAGVMQNPRHLVRRRGQEARLRCSPMKGHSHVYWYRQLPEEGLKFMVYLQKENIIDESGMPKERFSAEFPKEGPSILRIQQVVRGDSAAYFCASSPRADNEQFFGPGTRLTVL.

V is TRBV29-1 and J is TRBJ2-7, with a weak D call TRBD1 (6 bases). Germline assignment: CDR1 SQVTM and CDR2 ANQGSEA. The ends were cut back, 4 bases at V and 4 bases at J, with 11 bases in the middle. The CDR3 length is 12 residues. The CDR3 DNA reads as TGCAGCGTTGGTGTTACAGGGTACGAGCAGTACTTC. Encoded protein: CSVGVTGYEQYF.

The V gene is TRBV5-1, the J gene TRBJ2-2, with 7 bases lining up with TRBD2. CDR1 is SGHRS and CDR2 is YFSETQ in the germline V gene. Trimming at V came to 3 bases and at J to 2 bases, leaving 7 bases not matched to a gene. CDR3 size: 16 residues. CDR3 protein: CASSSGGGGNTGELFF. The CDR3 DNA reads TGCGCCAGCAGCTCAGGTGGCGGGGGTAACACCGGGGAGCTGTTTTTT.

The rearrangement uses TRBV6-1 and TRBJ1-4, with D hard to call. Germline V gives CDR1 MNHNS, CDR2 SASEGT. The CDR3 consists of 16 residues. V was shortened by 4 bases and J by 3 bases, with 15 bases between the two germline ends. As DNA, the CDR3 is TGTGCCAGCAGTGTTGACCGGGATGGGTCTAATGAAAAACTGTTTTTT. Protein sequence: CASSVDRDGSNEKLFF.

The J gene is TRBJ1-4, the V gene TRBV9, with D maybe TRBD1 (6 bases). Trimming took 3 bases from V and 8 from J, leaving 17 bases between them. This CDR3 has 15 amino acids. Germline CDR1 and CDR2: SGDLS and YYNGEE. CDR3 nucleotides: TGTGCCAGCAGCGAGGGAGAGGGGGAGTACGAAAAACTGTTTTTT. The encoded protein is CASSEGEGEYEKLFF. Full variable domain (remainder filled in from reference TRBV9 and TRBJ1-4): DSGVTQTPKHLITATGQRVTLRCSPRSGDLSVYWYQQSLDQGLQFLIQYYNGEERAKGNILERFSAQQFPDLHSELNLSSLELGDSALYFCASSEGEGEYEKLFFGSGTQLSVL.

The CDR3 is CASSFETGSTNSPLHF. CDR3 nucleotides: TGTGCCAGCAGTTTTGAGACAGGCTCTACGAATTCACCCCTCCACTTT. The rearrangement uses TRBV6-5 and TRBJ1-6, with D maybe TRBD1 (6 bases). Germline loops: CDR1 MNHEY, CDR2 SVGAGI. The CDR3 length is 16 residues. Trimming left V 4 bases short and J 7 bases short, with 17 bases between.

This rearrangement joins TRBV9 to TRBJ2-2; the match to TRBD1 covers 7 bases. The germline CDR1 and CDR2 sequences are SGDLS and YYNGEE. CDR3 length: 15 residues. V dropped 0 bases and J dropped 5; count of bases not matched to a gene: 4. The CDR3 bases are TGTGCCAGCAGCGTAGAGTCCAGGGGGACCGGGGAGCTGTTTTTT. It translates to CASSVESRGTGELFF.